The clone carrying this T cell receptor beta chain was detected a few times. The antigen is unknown. MiXCR, applied by TCRdb to the reads, yields one record per CDR3 protein. The sample contains around 280,000 distinct CDR3 sequences, roughly 15% of which appear only once. These data originate in a study of T cell repertoires in cytomegalovirus infection. As for the study in general: An indication of both CMV infection and matching HLA type came from public TCR beta signatures.

Trimming removed 2 bases from V and 2 bases from J, with 18 bases in between. The CDR3 length is 17 residues. Germline CDR1 reads MDHEN; CDR2 reads SYDVKM. Study-wide findings and caveats: People with CMV and the relevant HLA were identified by cumulative public TCR beta family frequency. CMV-specific TCR beta clonotypes restricted by HLA-C were the ones dominating the ex vivo response.

V and J are TRBV28 and TRBJ2-5; a weak D match, TRBD1 (6 bases). This TCR was recovered from a human donor in good health (CMV status not recorded). Some clones in this sample may be carry-over from other donors' samples. The sequenced material came from PBMCs. CDR3 bases: TGTGCCAGCAGTTTACCTTTCCTCATGGACAGTCAAGAGACCCAGTACTTC. Translating gives CASSLPFLMDSQETQYF.